The 14 T cell receptor beta chains reported below all come from one sample, sequenced in a study of blood T cells in healthy people across ages. The second PCR ran about 6 to 12 cycles with a sample-barcoded 5' primer and J-beta primers. MiXCR, applied by TCRdb to the 5' RACE reads, yields one record per CDR3 protein. Counted here are almost 800,000 distinct CDR3 sequences, 58% occurring once; the ten biggest clones make up 22%. Sequencing input: blood. These TCRs come from a man younger than 40 in good health.

The chain carries TRBV20-1 and TRBJ2-1, with 7 bases identical to TRBD2. Trimming at V came to 0 bases and at J to 8 bases, leaving 10 bases not matched to a gene. Per the germline V gene, CDR1 is DFQATT and CDR2 is SNEGSKA (reference sequence). This CDR3 contains 15 residues. This CDR3 reads CSARDGREYRHEQFF. The DNA for the CDR3 is TGCAGTGCTAGAGATGGGCGGGAGTATAGGCATGAGCAGTTCTTC.

Only a few counts were recorded for this clonotype. This rearrangement joins TRBV5-1 to TRBJ2-1; possible D gene TRBD2, 5 bases. The CDR3 contains 15 residues. With 4 bases removed from V and 6 bases from J, the gap between germline ends came to 17 bases. The V gene's germline CDR1 is SGHRS and CDR2 YFSETQ. The CDR3 reads CASSRDPGEVNEQFF. The CDR3 bases are TGCGCCAGCAGCCGGGATCCCGGGGAAGTCAATGAGCAGTTCTTC.

This clonotype was observed once. The rearrangement uses TRBV7-8 and TRBJ2-7; 12 bases are shared with TRBD1. V shed 7 bases and J 5 bases; nucleotides not matched to a gene: 15. The length of the CDR3 is 17 residues. Looked up from germline, CDR1 is SGHVS and CDR2 is FQNEAQ. CDR3 in DNA: TGTGCCAGCATGAGACTCTACCGGGACAGGGGGCTCCACGAGCAGTACTTC. This gives the protein CASMRLYRDRGLHEQYF.

This chain connects TRBV7-9 to TRBJ1-5; D is possibly TRBD1 (5 bases). This CDR3 is built from 14 residues. CDR1 and CDR2 from the germline V gene are SEHNR and FQNEAQ (reference sequence). V lost 4 bases and J lost 5, with 12 bases in between. The CDR3 sequence is CASSSHQGDQPQHF. In nucleotides, the CDR3 is TGTGCCAGCAGCTCCCACCAGGGCGATCAGCCCCAGCATTTT.

DNA for the CDR3: TGCAGTGCCTCTGCCTCGACAGGAGATTTCTACAATGAGCAGTTCTTC. Its protein is CSASASTGDFYNEQFF. The chain combines TRBV20-1 with TRBJ2-1; D is possibly TRBD1 (6 bases). Germline lookup yields CDR1 DFQATT and CDR2 SNEGSKA (reference sequence). The V end lost 6 bases, the J end lost 3 bases, and 21 bases lay between the germline ends. The CDR3 has 16 residues.

This chain connects TRBV5-8 to TRBJ1-5; a weak D match, TRBD1 (6 bases). V lost 0 bases to trimming and J lost 0 bases, with 10 bases between them. The CDR3 has 16 amino acids. The V gene's germline CDR1 is SGHTS and CDR2 YDEGEE. CDR3 sequence: CASSLAQGYSNQPQHF. CDR3 in DNA: TGTGCCAGCAGCTTGGCCCAGGGGTATAGCAATCAGCCCCAGCATTTT.

This clonotype showed up just a few times. A much more abundant neighbour one base away suggests this may be a read error. The genes are TRBV2 and TRBJ2-7, with D perhaps TRBD1 (6 bases). Trimming left V 7 bases short and J 12 bases short, with 16 bases between. The CDR3 consists of 11 residues. CDR1 is SNHLY and CDR2 is FYNNEI in the germline V gene. CDR3 in DNA: TGTGCCAGCAAGGGACCGACAGGCCGGTACTTC. Encoded protein: CASKGPTGRYF.

This clonotype was detected a few times. The chain recombines TRBV7-2 with TRBJ2-5; TRBD1 might be the D (5 bases). V gave up 6 bases and J gave up 2 bases, with 13 bases separating them. CDR1 is SGHTA, CDR2 FQGNSA, per germline. The CDR3 is 14 residues long. The CDR3 coding sequence is TGTGCCAGCAGTTTAAGGGGCGAGCAAGAGACCCAGTACTTC. Residues: CASSLRGEQETQYF.

V and J are TRBV5-1 and TRBJ2-7; TRBD2 aligns across 10 bases. V shed 3 bases, J shed 7 bases, and the junction held 13 bases outside the gene matches. This CDR3 comprises 16 residues. Germline CDR1 and CDR2: SGHRS and YFSETQ. The CDR3 DNA follows: TGCGCCAGCAGCTCAATTACTAGCGGGAAGTACAATGAGCAGTACTTC. Translation gives CASSSITSGKYNEQYF.

The V call is TRBV3-1, the J call TRBJ2-5, with D unresolved. CDR3 length: 15 amino acids. V was shortened by 0 bases and J by 2 bases, with 10 bases between the two germline ends. Germline V lookup: CDR1 LGHDT, CDR2 YNNKEL (reference sequence). CDR3 DNA: TGTGCCAGCAGCCAAGAGGGCGCCGGACAAGAGACCCAGTACTTC. Protein product: CASSQEGAGQETQYF.

This clonotype was observed a handful of times. The CDR3 DNA is TGTGCCAGCAGCTCCCAAGGGTTAGCGGAGACCCAGTACTTC. Its protein is CASSSQGLAETQYF. The chain uses TRBV7-7 and TRBJ2-5, with D maybe TRBD2 (5 bases). The CDR3 has 14 amino acids. The V and J ends lost 4 bases and 5 bases respectively, with 14 bases between them. CDR1 is SSHAT, CDR2 FNYEAQ, per germline (reference sequence).

The chain uses TRBV20-1 and TRBJ2-1; TRBD2 might be the D (5 bases). The CDR3 loop spans 15 amino acids. In germline, CDR1 is DFQATT, CDR2 SNEGSKA (reference sequence). V was trimmed by 3 bases and J by 5 bases, leaving 17 bases between them. DNA of the CDR3: TGCAGTGCTAGTTCCGGGGTGGCCCTGAACAATGAGCAGTTCTTC. Encoded protein: CSASSGVALNNEQFF.

The CDR3 sequence is CASSDENQETQYF. The CDR3 bases are TGTGCCTCGAGCGACGAAAACCAAGAGACCCAGTACTTC. This chain uses TRBV3-1 with TRBJ2-7; no clear D. The end of the DNA aligns better with TRBJ2-5, so the J call may be wrong. Germline lookup yields CDR1 LGHDT and CDR2 YNNKEL (reference sequence). This CDR3 is built from 13 residues.

This clonotype was found a few times. The V and J genes are TRBV29-1 and TRBJ2-6; no definite D call. Germline V gives CDR1 SQVTM, CDR2 ANQGSEA. The CDR3 length is 13 residues. The V and J ends lost 1 base and 2 bases respectively, with 3 bases between them. As DNA, the CDR3 is TGCAGCGTTGAAGTAGCTGGGGCCAACGTCCTGACTTTC. Translated: CSVEVAGANVLTF.